These 32 T cell receptor beta chains share one sample of origin, sequenced in a study of shared clonotypes between healthy human individuals. Sequencing used immunoSEQ multiplex PCR; TCRdb keeps in-frame clones, though not all of them. The sample gives about 1,900,000 clones, less than 95% of which show up once; less than 1.5% is in the top ten. Terminally differentiated effector memory CD45RA+ cells were excluded from the naive CD8 cells, which were CD45RO-negative and positively selected for CCR7. Input material: naive CD8+ T cells sorted from blood. Source of these receptors: a man in his late teens or twenties in good health.

The chain is built from TRBV7-5 and TRBJ1-4. TRBV7-5 constitutes a pseudogene. The CDR3 sequence is 15 residues long. Written as DNA, the CDR3 is TGTGCCAGAAGCTCACGCAAGCCAACTAATGAAAAACTGTTTTTT. It codes for CARSSRKPTNEKLFF.

The CDR3 loop is CASTFFAGQGNTGELFF. In nucleotides, the CDR3 is TGTGCCAGTACCTTCTTTGCGGGACAGGGGAACACCGGGGAGCTGTTTTTT. The rearrangement joins TRBV19 to TRBJ2-2; 9 bases align to TRBD1. J gave up 1 base and V 7 bases, and 10 bases lay outside the gene matches. The germline V gene encodes CDR1 LNHDA and CDR2 SQIVND (reference sequence). The CDR3 spans 17 residues.

The chain has TRBV5-4 and TRBJ2-5; a possible D gene is TRBD1 (6 bases). Trimming pared 1 base from V and 3 bases from J, leaving 7 bases between. Germline CDR1 reads SGHNT; CDR2 reads YYREEE (reference sequence). The CDR3 totals 13 residues. The CDR3 loop reads CASSLRTEETQYF. The CDR3 region has the DNA TGTGCCAGCAGCTTGAGGACAGAAGAGACCCAGTACTTC.

V usage is TRBV5-1 and J usage is TRBJ2-7; D possibly matches TRBD1 or TRBD2 (5 bases each). This CDR3 is 14 amino acids long. Per germline, CDR1 SGHRS and CDR2 YFSETQ. Trimming left V 4 bases short and J 3 bases short, with 14 bases between. This CDR3 reads CASSQSGLNYEQYF. DNA for the CDR3: TGCGCCAGCAGCCAATCGGGGCTTAACTACGAGCAGTACTTC.

This clone was detected once. The chain has TRBV6-5 and TRBJ2-1, with D hard to call. Germline values: CDR1 MNHEY, CDR2 SVGAGI. The CDR3 is 13 amino acids. Between the trimmed V and J ends, which lost 2 bases and 4 bases, there was a span of 6 bases. The CDR3 bases are TGTGCCAGCAGTTACGGCCAGTACAATGAGCAGTTCTTC. It specifies CASSYGQYNEQFF.

The V and J genes are TRBV7-9 and TRBJ2-3; D gene ambiguous. The length of the CDR3 is 14 residues. Trimming shortened V by 1 base and J by 6 bases, and 11 bases separated the two germline ends. The germline V gene has CDR1 SEHNR and CDR2 FQNEAQ (reference sequence). CDR3 protein: CASSLVEVSDTQYF. DNA for the CDR3: TGTGCCAGCAGCTTAGTAGAGGTTTCGGATACGCAGTATTTT. Filled out from reference TRBV7-9 and TRBJ2-3, the complete variable domain reads DTGVSQNPRHKITKRGQNVTFRCDPISEHNRLYWYRQTLGQGPEFLTYFQNEAQLEKSRLLSDRFSAERPKGSFSTLEIQRTEQGDSAMYLCASSLVEVSDTQYFGPGTRLTVL.

With respect to this clone: Other nucleotide sequences from this sample produce the same CDR3. The chain employs TRBV7-3 and TRBJ2-1, with D possibly matching TRBD2 (5 bases). The CDR3 consists of 15 residues. Germline V gives CDR1 SGHTA, CDR2 FQGTGA. V lost 0 bases, J lost 0 bases, and 6 bases lay in between. The DNA for the CDR3 is TGTGCCAGCAGCTTAACGGGGAGCTCCTACAATGAGCAGTTCTTC. This translates into CASSLTGSSYNEQFF.

This chain uses TRBV19 with TRBJ1-1; 8 bases match TRBD1. V dropped 5 bases and J dropped 7; count of bases not matched to a gene: 9. Germline V gives CDR1 LNHDA, CDR2 SQIVND (reference sequence). This CDR3 comprises 14 residues. CDR3 sequence (DNA): TGTGCCAGTAGTGAGGACAGGGAGATGAGTGAAGCTTTCTTT. It translates to CASSEDREMSEAFF.

CDR3 residues: CSVVRGGETQYF. The CDR3 DNA is TGCAGCGTTGTCAGGGGCGGGGAGACCCAGTACTTC. The gene calls are TRBV29-1 and TRBJ2-5; possibly TRBD1 for D (6 bases). Trimming took off 4 bases at V and 5 bases at J, with 11 bases between the two ends. The germline CDR1 and CDR2 sequences are SQVTM and ANQGSEA. This CDR3 is 12 amino acids long.

The chain employs TRBV9 and TRBJ1-6; 8 bases align to TRBD1. The CDR3 consists of 17 residues. CDR1 is SGDLS, CDR2 YYNGEE, per germline. Trimming at V came to 3 bases and at J to 0 bases, leaving 5 bases not matched to a gene. CDR3 region: CASSEGQVSSYNSPLHF. The CDR3 DNA reads as TGTGCCAGCAGCGAGGGACAGGTGAGCTCCTATAATTCACCCCTCCACTTT.

The rearrangement joins TRBV11-2 to TRBJ1-2; D is unclear. There are 14 residues in the CDR3. The V end was cut by 5 bases, the J end by 0 bases, with 10 bases between. CDR1 is SGHAT, CDR2 FQNNGV, per germline. The CDR3 loop is CASSPAGSNYGYTF. The CDR3 DNA reads as TGTGCCAGCAGCCCGGCAGGTTCTAACTATGGCTACACCTTC.

The chain couples TRBV15 to TRBJ2-7; weak D call: TRBD1 (6 bases). V lost 10 bases, J lost 4 bases, and 29 bases lay in between. CDR1 and CDR2 from the germline V gene are LNHNV and YYDKDF (reference sequence). CDR3 length: 17 residues. The CDR3 protein is CASTVAGRWWQGYEQYF. CDR3 nucleotide sequence: TGTGCCAGTACAGTGGCAGGCCGCTGGTGGCAGGGGTACGAGCAGTACTTC.

This chain's CDR3 is CASGRNGGQSRANVLTF. The CDR3 bases are TGTGCTAGTGGTAGAAATGGAGGACAAAGTCGGGCCAACGTCCTGACTTTC. This rearrangement joins TRBV12-5 to TRBJ2-6; D tentatively reads TRBD1 or TRBD2 (5 bases each). CDR3 size: 17 residues. Between the trimmed V and J ends, which lost 5 bases and 5 bases, there was a span of 19 bases. Germline values: CDR1 LGHNT, CDR2 FRNRAP.

The chain is built from TRBV28 and TRBJ2-5; D could derive from TRBD1 or TRBD2 (7 bases each). CDR1 MDHEN and CDR2 SYDVKM come from the germline V gene. The V end was cut by 6 bases, the J end by 5 bases, with 19 bases between. The length of the CDR3 is 15 residues. CDR3 in amino acids: CASSPLQGGDETQYF. CDR3 DNA sequence: TGTGCCAGCAGCCCTCTTCAGGGGGGGGATGAGACCCAGTACTTC.

This clone was counted only a few times. Other DNA variants within this sample encode the same CDR3. V and J are TRBV5-6 and TRBJ2-7; the D gene is possibly TRBD2 (6 bases). The V gene's germline CDR1 is SGHDT and CDR2 YYEEEE. The ends were cut back, 3 bases at V and 6 bases at J, with 13 bases in the middle. The CDR3 contains 13 residues. The CDR3 reads CASSSGTGSEQYF. CDR3 nucleotide sequence: TGTGCCAGCAGCTCCGGGACCGGGAGCGAGCAGTACTTC.

V is TRBV7-9 and J is TRBJ2-3; 11 nucleotides line up with TRBD2. CDR3 size: 17 residues. Germline CDR1 and CDR2: SEHNR and FQNEAQ (reference sequence). V trimming: 4 bases; J trimming: 0 bases; junction bases outside the gene matches: 6. In DNA form, the CDR3 reads TGTGCCAGCAGCTCTCTAGCGGGAGGAGGAAGCACAGATACGCAGTATTTT. Protein sequence: CASSSLAGGGSTDTQYF.

The chain employs TRBV6-5 and TRBJ1-5; unclear D gene. The CDR3 consists of 13 residues. The V end lost 6 bases, the J end lost 2 bases, and 8 bases lay between the germline ends. CDR1 and CDR2 from the germline V gene are MNHEY and SVGAGI. CDR3 coding DNA: TGTGCCAGCAGACTGAGGGGCAATCAGCCCCAGCATTTT. Its protein product is CASRLRGNQPQHF.

Note on this clone: The identical CDR3 is also encoded by other nucleotide sequences in the sample. The V call is TRBV30, the J call TRBJ2-1; perhaps TRBD2 as D (6 bases). Germline CDR1 and CDR2: GTSNPN and SVGIG (reference sequence). The CDR3 contains 15 residues. Trimming pared 0 bases from V and 4 bases from J, leaving 13 bases between. The CDR3 here is CAWSVGLAEYNEQFF. The DNA of the CDR3 is TGTGCCTGGAGTGTAGGGTTAGCGGAGTACAATGAGCAGTTCTTC.

The chain combines TRBV7-2 with TRBJ2-3; D is possibly TRBD2 (5 bases). Per germline, CDR1 SGHTA and CDR2 FQGNSA. The V and J ends lost 0 bases and 2 bases respectively, with 12 bases between them. The CDR3 is 16 amino acids. The CDR3 region has the DNA TGTGCCAGCAGCTTAGCGCTGGCGGGTAACACAGATACGCAGTATTTT. This codes for CASSLALAGNTDTQYF. The full variable domain, completed using reference TRBV7-2 and TRBJ2-3, is GAGVSQSPSNKVTEKGKDVELRCDPISGHTALYWYRQSLGQGLEFLIYFQGNSAPDKSGLPSDRFSAERTGGSVSTLTIQRTQQEDSAVYLCASSLALAGNTDTQYFGPGTRLTVL.

This clone was recorded once. The chain has TRBV27 and TRBJ2-2; D is perhaps TRBD2 (6 bases). V shed 4 bases and J shed 4 bases, with 19 bases lying between them. CDR1 is MNHEY, CDR2 SMNVEV, per germline (reference sequence). The length of the CDR3 is 17 residues. The DNA of the CDR3 is TGTGCCAGCAGTTCCCGGGACTCCGGACCCCGCACCGGGGAGCTGTTTTTT. This translates into CASSSRDSGPRTGELFF.

With regard to this clone: At the DNA level, this CDR3 is encoded by other sequences in the same sample as well. This chain joins TRBV4-1 and TRBJ1-1; no clear D gene. The ends were cut back, 3 bases at V and 1 base at J, with 9 bases in the middle. CDR3 length: 14 residues. CDR1 is MGHRA and CDR2 is YSYEKL in the germline V gene. Here the CDR3 DNA reads TGCGCCAGCAGCCAGGACCGACCGAACACTGAAGCTTTCTTT. This gives the protein CASSQDRPNTEAFF.

The chain joins TRBV13 to TRBJ1-3; D perhaps matches TRBD1 (5 bases). In germline, CDR1 is PRHDT, CDR2 FYEKMQ (reference sequence). The V end lost 5 bases, the J end lost 1 base, and 9 bases lay between the germline ends. The CDR3 runs 14 residues. CDR3 residues: CASSPWGSGNTIYF. The CDR3 DNA reads as TGTGCCAGCAGCCCCTGGGGGTCTGGAAACACCATATATTTT.

Concerning this clone: One junction end does not reproduce the germline sequence, and a read error may be involved. This chain connects TRBV7-7 to TRBJ1-1, with D unresolved. CDR3 length equals 13 residues. The germline V gene has CDR1 SSHAT and CDR2 FNYEAQ (reference sequence). CDR3 amino acids: CASSFSVESEAFF. Written as DNA, the CDR3 is TGTGCTAGCAGCTTTAGTGTGGAATCCGAAGCTTTCTTT.

Concerning this clone itself: Other DNA sequences within the sample encode an identical CDR3. The chain has TRBV7-2 and TRBJ2-7; D is ambiguous. Trimming stripped 1 base from V and 1 base from J, with 11 bases between. This CDR3 spans 15 amino acids. Germline CDR1 and CDR2: SGHTA and FQGNSA. The chain's CDR3 is CASSLGGNPSYEQYF. The CDR3 coding sequence is TGTGCCAGCAGCTTAGGCGGTAACCCTTCCTACGAGCAGTACTTC.

In its sample, this clone was seen a few times. The identical CDR3 is also encoded by other nucleotide sequences in the sample. J is TRBJ2-7 and V is TRBV11-2; weak D call: TRBD1 (6 bases). Trimming pared 1 base from V and 3 bases from J, leaving 7 bases between. Germline V gives CDR1 SGHAT, CDR2 FQNNGV. The CDR3 consists of 13 residues. Here the CDR3 reads CASSLGQDYEQYF. The CDR3 nucleotides are TGTGCCAGCAGCTTAGGACAGGACTACGAGCAGTACTTC. The full variable domain, its missing parts supplied by reference TRBV11-2 and TRBJ2-7, is EAGVAQSPRYKIIEKRQSVAFWCNPISGHATLYWYQQILGQGPKLLIQFQNNGVVDDSQLPKDRFSAERLKGVDSTLKIQPAKLEDSAVYLCASSLGQDYEQYFGPGTRLTVT.

This chain connects TRBV9 to TRBJ2-3; D remains ambiguous. V lost 0 bases and J 4 bases, leaving 12 bases between the germline ends. The V gene's germline CDR1 is SGDLS and CDR2 YYNGEE. This CDR3 contains 15 residues. The CDR3 sequence is CASSVAGWKADTQYF. The CDR3 DNA is TGTGCCAGCAGCGTAGCTGGGTGGAAAGCAGATACGCAGTATTTT.

This chain connects TRBV7-9 to TRBJ2-7; D possibly corresponds to TRBD1 (6 bases). The CDR3 length is 15 residues. CDR1 and CDR2 from the germline V gene are SEHNR and FQNEAQ (reference sequence). The V and J ends lost 5 bases and 2 bases respectively, with 16 bases between them. CDR3 bases: TGTGCCAGCAGCCATCCACAGGGTGAGGCCTACGAGCAGTACTTC. Encoded protein: CASSHPQGEAYEQYF.

The chain employs TRBV7-9 and TRBJ1-1; maybe TRBD1 (5 bases). The CDR3 is made up of 12 amino acids. Germline V gene sequence: CDR1 SEHNR, CDR2 FQNEAQ (reference sequence). V was pared by 5 bases and J by 4 bases, with 8 bases between. The CDR3 sequence: CASSVGATEAFF. The CDR3 DNA reads TGTGCCAGCAGCGTTGGGGCCACTGAAGCTTTCTTT.

The chain recombines TRBV6-1 with TRBJ2-7; possibly TRBD1 for D (6 bases). The V and J ends lost 3 bases and 3 bases respectively, with 18 bases between them. In germline, CDR1 is MNHNS, CDR2 SASEGT. The CDR3 has 16 amino acids. The CDR3 DNA follows: TGTGCCAGCAGTGACTTCGGACAGAGCCAATTCTACGAGCAGTACTTC. This gives the protein CASSDFGQSQFYEQYF.

V is TRBV13 and J is TRBJ2-2, with D possibly being TRBD2 (5 bases). Deletions cut 2 bases from V and 5 bases from J, with 9 bases between. Germline CDR1 PRHDT, CDR2 FYEKMQ (reference sequence). The CDR3 spans 14 residues. The CDR3 reads CASSLLGGTGELFF. CDR3 nucleotides: TGTGCCAGCAGCTTACTCGGCGGGACCGGGGAGCTGTTTTTT.

Comment on this clone: The same CDR3 arises from other DNA sequences in this sample as well. The CDR3 reads CASSVGFSYEQYF. The CDR3 region has the DNA TGTGCCAGCAGCGTAGGATTCTCCTACGAGCAGTACTTC. V gene TRBV9 combines with J gene TRBJ2-7; D uncertain. The CDR3 extends over 13 amino acids. The V gene lost 0 bases and the J gene lost 0 bases, with 4 bases spanning the gap. Germline V CDR1 and CDR2: SGDLS, YYNGEE.

The rearrangement links TRBV30 to TRBJ2-3; D ambiguous. The CDR3 has 14 amino acids. Germline CDR1 and CDR2: GTSNPN and SVGIG (reference sequence). V lost 4 bases to trimming and J lost 0 bases, with 11 bases between them. The CDR3 DNA reads TGTGCCTGGAATAAGGGAACCAGCACAGATACGCAGTATTTT. Amino acids: CAWNKGTSTDTQYF.